These T cell receptor beta chains were read from a single sample in a study of shared clonotypes between healthy human individuals. Only in-frame clones appear in the TCRdb table, and some are missing; sequencing was by immunoSEQ multiplex PCR. In the table there are about 490,000 clones, roughly four fifths of which are singletons. Sequencing used PBMCs. All receptors come from a woman aged 40-49 years in good health. Some clones in this sample may be carry-over from other donors' samples. The CDR3 runs from the conserved cysteine through the conserved F or W. Fields, in order: clone size, V gene, J gene, D gene, CDR3 DNA, CDR3 protein. A D gene is named only where the DNA matches it firmly. The size of a clone is reported for some rows only, either as once, few or many, or as a class for expanded clones.

abundance: few
v_gene: TRBV5-4
j_gene: TRBJ2-1
d_gene: NA
CDR3nt: TGTGCCACCCCGTGGACCTACAATGAGCAGTTCTTC
CDR3aa: CATPWTYNEQFF

abundance: NA
v_gene: TRBV30
j_gene: TRBJ1-3
d_gene: NA
CDR3nt: TGTGCCTGGACCCAACGGGGTAACACCTCTGGAAACACCATATATTTT
CDR3aa: CAWTQRGNTSGNTIYF

abundance: few
v_gene: TRBV28
j_gene: TRBJ2-7
d_gene: TRBD2
CDR3nt: TGTGCCACCTGGACTAGCGGGAGTCGGGGCTCCTACGAGCAGTACTTC
CDR3aa: CATWTSGSRGSYEQYF

abundance: NA
v_gene: TRBV18
j_gene: TRBJ2-3
d_gene: NA
CDR3nt: TGTGCCAGCTCACCATCCCACACGTCAGATACGCAGTATTTT
CDR3aa: CASSPSHTSDTQYF

abundance: NA
v_gene: TRBV18
j_gene: TRBJ2-4
d_gene: TRBD1
CDR3nt: TGTGCCAGCTCACGCGCCGGGACAGGGGAAAACATTCAGTACTTC
CDR3aa: CASSRAGTGENIQYF

abundance: few
v_gene: TRBV28
j_gene: TRBJ1-5
d_gene: TRBD1
CDR3nt: TGTGCCAGCAGCCGTGACAGGGGGGATAGCAATCAGCCCCAGCATTTT
CDR3aa: CASSRDRGDSNQPQHF

abundance: NA
v_gene: TRBV7-8
j_gene: TRBJ1-5
d_gene: NA
CDR3nt: TGTGCCAGCAGCTTAGCGCCAGATCAGCCCCAGCATTTT
CDR3aa: CASSLAPDQPQHF

abundance: NA
v_gene: TRBV2
j_gene: TRBJ1-1
d_gene: NA
CDR3nt: TGTGCCAGCAGAAGGGACGGTGAGAACACTGAAGCTTTCTTT
CDR3aa: CASRRDGENTEAFF

abundance: NA
v_gene: TRBV7-2
j_gene: TRBJ2-5
d_gene: NA
CDR3nt: TGTGCCAGCAGCTCCCCGGTGTCGGTCCGAGGTTCGGAGACCCAGTACTTC
CDR3aa: CASSSPVSVRGSETQYF

abundance: NA
v_gene: TRBV11-2
j_gene: TRBJ2-1
d_gene: NA
CDR3nt: TGTGCCAGCAGCTTAGATCGGAGACAGAGCCACAATGAGCAGTTCTTC
CDR3aa: CASSLDRRQSHNEQFF

abundance: NA
v_gene: TRBV7-9
j_gene: TRBJ2-1
d_gene: NA
CDR3nt: TGTGCCAGCAGTCTAAGTTGGGGTGAGCAGTTCTTC
CDR3aa: CASSLSWGEQFF

abundance: NA
v_gene: TRBV29-1
j_gene: TRBJ1-1
d_gene: NA
CDR3nt: TGCAGCGTTGAACCCCAAGGGAATACTGAAGCTTTCTTT
CDR3aa: CSVEPQGNTEAFF

abundance: NA
v_gene: TRBV2
j_gene: TRBJ1-2
d_gene: TRBD1
CDR3nt: TGTGCCAGCAGCGGTAGACAGGGCCGGAACTATGGCTACACCTTC
CDR3aa: CASSGRQGRNYGYTF

abundance: NA
v_gene: TRBV7-2
j_gene: TRBJ2-5
d_gene: NA
CDR3nt: TGTGCCAGCAGGTTAGAAGGGTATGAGGCAGAGACCCAGTACTTC
CDR3aa: CASRLEGYEAETQYF

abundance: NA
v_gene: TRBV28
j_gene: TRBJ2-1
d_gene: TRBD2
CDR3nt: TGTGCCAGCAGTTTCCCTAGCGGGACCAATGAGCAGTTCTTC
CDR3aa: CASSFPSGTNEQFF

abundance: NA
v_gene: TRBV28
j_gene: TRBJ2-7
d_gene: NA
CDR3nt: TGTGCCAGCAGTGCCAGGGGCAGCCCAACCTACGAGCAGTACTTC
CDR3aa: CASSARGSPTYEQYF

abundance: few
v_gene: TRBV29-1
j_gene: TRBJ2-3
d_gene: TRBD2
CDR3nt: TGCAGCGTTGGGTTAGCGGGAGTGTTAGATACGCAGTATTTT
CDR3aa: CSVGLAGVLDTQYF

abundance: NA
v_gene: TRBV28
j_gene: TRBJ2-5
d_gene: NA
CDR3nt: TGTGCCAGCAGTTTAGTCGAGACCCAGTACTTC
CDR3aa: CASSLVETQYF

abundance: many
v_gene: TRBV29-1
j_gene: TRBJ2-2
d_gene: TRBD2
CDR3nt: TGCAGCGCTGGGCGGGGAGGGGACACCGGGGAGCTGTTTTTT
CDR3aa: CSAGRGGDTGELFF

abundance: few
v_gene: TRBV27
j_gene: TRBJ1-2
d_gene: NA
CDR3nt: TGTGCCAGCAGTACAGGGATCTTTAACTATGGCTACACCTTC
CDR3aa: CASSTGIFNYGYTF

abundance: NA
v_gene: TRBV18
j_gene: TRBJ1-2
d_gene: TRBD1
CDR3nt: TGTGCCAGCTCACCTGGGACAGCCTATGGCTACACCTTC
CDR3aa: CASSPGTAYGYTF

abundance: NA
v_gene: TRBV15
j_gene: TRBJ1-5
d_gene: NA
CDR3nt: TGTGCCACCAGCAGAGGGGGGACCGAGGGTCAGCCCCAGCATTTT
CDR3aa: CATSRGGTEGQPQHF

abundance: NA
v_gene: TRBV5-1
j_gene: TRBJ2-2
d_gene: TRBD1
CDR3nt: TGCGCCAGCAGCCGGACAGGGTCGTCCGGGGAGCTGTTTTTT
CDR3aa: CASSRTGSSGELFF

abundance: NA
v_gene: TRBV15
j_gene: TRBJ1-5
d_gene: TRBD1
CDR3nt: TGTGCCACCAGCAGAGACGACAGGGCGTATCAGCCCCAGCATTTT
CDR3aa: CATSRDDRAYQPQHF

abundance: NA
v_gene: TRBV2
j_gene: TRBJ2-7
d_gene: NA
CDR3nt: TGTGCCAGCAGTGTTTCAGGGGCCTACGAGCAGTACTTC
CDR3aa: CASSVSGAYEQYF

abundance: NA
v_gene: TRBV5-4
j_gene: TRBJ2-7
d_gene: TRBD2
CDR3nt: TGTGCCAGCAGCTCCCTCGGTTTAGCGGGAGTTCAGTATGAGCAGTACTTC
CDR3aa: CASSSLGLAGVQYEQYF

abundance: NA
v_gene: TRBV6-6
j_gene: TRBJ1-1
d_gene: NA
CDR3nt: TGTGCCAGCAGTAATCTAGGGACTGAAGCTTTCTTT
CDR3aa: CASSNLGTEAFF

abundance: NA
v_gene: TRBV6-1
j_gene: TRBJ1-5
d_gene: TRBD1
CDR3nt: TGTGCCAGCAGTGAATTACAGGGGTATAGCAATCAGCCCCAGCATTTT
CDR3aa: CASSELQGYSNQPQHF

abundance: NA
v_gene: TRBV7-9
j_gene: TRBJ1-4
d_gene: TRBD1
CDR3nt: TGTGCCAGCAGCCCGGACAGGGAAAATGAAAAACTGTTTTTT
CDR3aa: CASSPDRENEKLFF

abundance: NA
v_gene: TRBV7-9
j_gene: TRBJ2-7
d_gene: NA
CDR3nt: TGTGCCAGCAGAAAAGATGGGACCACCCTAGGAGAGCAGTACTTC
CDR3aa: CASRKDGTTLGEQYF

abundance: NA
v_gene: TRBV18
j_gene: TRBJ1-2
d_gene: NA
CDR3nt: TGTGCCAGCTCACCAGGGGCTCCCTATGGCTACACCTTC
CDR3aa: CASSPGAPYGYTF

abundance: NA
v_gene: TRBV4-1
j_gene: TRBJ2-6
d_gene: TRBD2
CDR3nt: TGCGCCAGCAGCCTCGGACTAGCGGGATCTGGGGCCAACGTCCTGACTTTC
CDR3aa: CASSLGLAGSGANVLTF

abundance: NA
v_gene: TRBV19
j_gene: TRBJ2-1
d_gene: TRBD2
CDR3nt: TGTGCCAGTAGTGTGACTAGCGGGGCCTCCTACAATGAGCAGTTCTTC
CDR3aa: CASSVTSGASYNEQFF

abundance: few
v_gene: TRBV28
j_gene: TRBJ1-1
d_gene: NA
CDR3nt: TGTGCCAGCAGTTTCTGGGGACGGACGAACACTGAAGCTTTCTTT
CDR3aa: CASSFWGRTNTEAFF

abundance: few
v_gene: TRBV30
j_gene: TRBJ1-1
d_gene: TRBD1
CDR3nt: TGTGCCTGTTCTAGGACAGGGGAAGGTGAGGCTTTCTTT
CDR3aa: CACSRTGEGEAFF

abundance: NA
v_gene: TRBV28
j_gene: TRBJ2-1
d_gene: NA
CDR3nt: TGTGCCAGCAGCACCAAAATAATTAAGCGGGAGCAGTTCTTC
CDR3aa: CASSTKIIKREQFF

abundance: many
v_gene: TRBV28
j_gene: TRBJ1-1
d_gene: TRBD1
CDR3nt: TGTGCCAGCAGTTTAGGACAGGGCGAAGCTTTCTTT
CDR3aa: CASSLGQGEAFF

abundance: NA
v_gene: TRBV30
j_gene: TRBJ2-1
d_gene: TRBD2
CDR3nt: TGTGCCTGGAACGCGGGACTAGACCCCAATGAGCAGTTCTTC
CDR3aa: CAWNAGLDPNEQFF

abundance: many
v_gene: TRBV7-9
j_gene: TRBJ2-1
d_gene: TRBD2
CDR3nt: TGTGCCAGCAGCCCCTCCTATCGGGAGGGCCTCGATGAGCAGTTCTTC
CDR3aa: CASSPSYREGLDEQFF

abundance: NA
v_gene: TRBV28
j_gene: TRBJ2-1
d_gene: TRBD2
CDR3nt: TGTGCCAGCAGTTCGCCCTCCGGGCGGGAGGGCTCGATTGAGCAGTTCTTC
CDR3aa: CASSSPSGREGSIEQFF